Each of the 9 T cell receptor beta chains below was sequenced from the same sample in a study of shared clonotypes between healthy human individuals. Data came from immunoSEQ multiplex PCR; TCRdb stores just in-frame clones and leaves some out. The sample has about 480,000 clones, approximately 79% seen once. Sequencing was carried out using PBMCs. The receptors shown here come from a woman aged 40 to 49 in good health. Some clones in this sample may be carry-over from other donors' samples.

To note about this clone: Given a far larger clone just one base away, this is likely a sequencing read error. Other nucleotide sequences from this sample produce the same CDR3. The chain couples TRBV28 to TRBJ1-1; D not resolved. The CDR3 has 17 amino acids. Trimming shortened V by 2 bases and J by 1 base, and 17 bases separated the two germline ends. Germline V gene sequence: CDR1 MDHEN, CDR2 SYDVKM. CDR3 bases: TGTGCCAGCAGTTTACTTGCTAAGCGGACCTCGAACACTGAAGCTTTCTTT. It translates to CASSLLAKRTSNTEAFF.

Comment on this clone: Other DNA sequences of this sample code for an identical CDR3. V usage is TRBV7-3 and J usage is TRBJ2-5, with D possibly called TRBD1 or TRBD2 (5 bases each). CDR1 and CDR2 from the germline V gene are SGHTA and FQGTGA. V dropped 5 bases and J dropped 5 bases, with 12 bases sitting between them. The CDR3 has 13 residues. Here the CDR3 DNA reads TGTGCCAGCAGCCGAGGGGCCGCGGAGACCCAGTACTTC. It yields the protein CASSRGAAETQYF.

CDR3 nucleotides: TGTGCCAGTAGTAACACCATCGGACGTCTCTCTGGAAACACCATATATTTT. Translated: CASSNTIGRLSGNTIYF. This chain uses TRBV19 with TRBJ1-3; D remains ambiguous. The ends were cut back, 4 bases at V and 0 bases at J, with 16 bases in the middle. CDR1 LNHDA and CDR2 SQIVND come from the germline V gene (reference sequence). The length of the CDR3 is 17 residues.

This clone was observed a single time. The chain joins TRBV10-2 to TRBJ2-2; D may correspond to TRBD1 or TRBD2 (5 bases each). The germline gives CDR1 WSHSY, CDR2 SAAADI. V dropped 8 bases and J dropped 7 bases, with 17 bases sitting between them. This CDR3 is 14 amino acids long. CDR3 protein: CASSNTREIGELFF. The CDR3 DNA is TGCGCCAGCTCTAACACCAGGGAGATCGGGGAGCTGTTTTTT.

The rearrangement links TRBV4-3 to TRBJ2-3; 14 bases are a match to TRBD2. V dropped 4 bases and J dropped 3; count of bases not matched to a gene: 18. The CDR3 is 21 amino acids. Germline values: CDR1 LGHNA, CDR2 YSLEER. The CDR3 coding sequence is TGCGCCAGCAGCCTCACCCCCGGGACTAGCGGGAGTTATGGAAGGACAGATACGCAGTATTTT. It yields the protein CASSLTPGTSGSYGRTDTQYF.

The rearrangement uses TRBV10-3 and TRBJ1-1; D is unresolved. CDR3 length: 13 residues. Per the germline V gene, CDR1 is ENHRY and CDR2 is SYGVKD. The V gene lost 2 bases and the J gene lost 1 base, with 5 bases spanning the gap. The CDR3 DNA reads TGTGCCATCAGTGAGGGGCGGAACACTGAAGCTTTCTTT. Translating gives CAISEGRNTEAFF.

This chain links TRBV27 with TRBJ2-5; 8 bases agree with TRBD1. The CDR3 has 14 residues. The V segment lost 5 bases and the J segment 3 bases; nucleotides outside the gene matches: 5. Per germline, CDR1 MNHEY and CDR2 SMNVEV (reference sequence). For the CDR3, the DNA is TGTGCCAGCAGTCACCTGACAGGGGAAGAGACCCAGTACTTC. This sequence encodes CASSHLTGEETQYF.

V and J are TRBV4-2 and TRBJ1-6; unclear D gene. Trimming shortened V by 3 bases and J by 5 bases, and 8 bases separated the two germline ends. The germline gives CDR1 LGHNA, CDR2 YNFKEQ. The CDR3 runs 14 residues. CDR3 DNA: TGTGCCAGCAGCCATCCGGGCGATAATTCACCCCTCCACTTT. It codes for CASSHPGDNSPLHF.

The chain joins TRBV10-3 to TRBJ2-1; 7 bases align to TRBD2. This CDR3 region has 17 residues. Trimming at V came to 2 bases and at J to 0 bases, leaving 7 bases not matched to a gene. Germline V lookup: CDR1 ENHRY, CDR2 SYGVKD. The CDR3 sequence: CAISERLAENSYNEQFF. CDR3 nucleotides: TGTGCCATCAGTGAGCGGCTAGCGGAAAACTCCTACAATGAGCAGTTCTTC.